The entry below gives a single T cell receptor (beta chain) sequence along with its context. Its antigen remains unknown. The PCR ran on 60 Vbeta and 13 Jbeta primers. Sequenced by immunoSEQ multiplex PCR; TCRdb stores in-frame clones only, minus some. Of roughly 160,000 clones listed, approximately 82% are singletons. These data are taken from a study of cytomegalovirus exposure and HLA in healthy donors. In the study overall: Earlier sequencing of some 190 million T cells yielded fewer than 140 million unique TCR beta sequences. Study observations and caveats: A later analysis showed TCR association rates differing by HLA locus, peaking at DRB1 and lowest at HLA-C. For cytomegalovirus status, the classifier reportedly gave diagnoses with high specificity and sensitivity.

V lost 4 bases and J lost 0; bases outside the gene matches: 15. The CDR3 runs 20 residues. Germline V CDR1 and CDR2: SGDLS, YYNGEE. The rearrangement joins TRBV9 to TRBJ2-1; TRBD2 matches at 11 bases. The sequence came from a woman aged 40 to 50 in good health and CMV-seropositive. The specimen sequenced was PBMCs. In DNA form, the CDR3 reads TGTGCCAGCAGCACACGAGCAGGGGTAGCGGGAGGGACCTCCTACAATGAGCAGTTCTTC. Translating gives CASSTRAGVAGGTSYNEQFF.